One and the same sample provided the 15 T cell receptor beta chains below, sequenced in a study of blood T cell repertoires in COVID-19. Libraries were prepared by immunoSEQ multiplex PCR; TCRdb keeps only in-frame clonotypes and omits some of them. Of roughly 52,000 clones in the sample, approximately 85% are singletons; the top ten hold under 30%. The sequenced material came from peripheral blood. The receptor set was obtained from a woman of 80 years or more with acute or convalescent COVID-19.

V is TRBV6-5 and J is TRBJ2-2; 8 positions match TRBD1. Germline V gives CDR1 MNHEY, CDR2 SVGAGI. J lost 5 bases, V lost 6 bases, and 8 bases had no gene match. The CDR3 sequence is 15 residues long. The CDR3 reads CASRKGQGWTGELFF. The DNA for the CDR3 is TGTGCCAGCAGGAAAGGACAGGGATGGACCGGGGAGCTGTTTTTT.

CDR3 nucleotides: TGCGCCAGCAGATCCGGGACTAGCGGATTACCTCAAGAGACCCAGTACTTC. It is translated as CASRSGTSGLPQETQYF. V and J are TRBV5-1 and TRBJ2-5; TRBD2 matches at 11 bases. The CDR3 has 17 amino acids. Germline CDR1 is SGHRS and CDR2 is YFSETQ. After removal of 5 bases from V and 2 bases from J, the junction contained 11 bases not matched to a gene.

The rearrangement links TRBV5-4 to TRBJ1-2, with D hard to call. In germline, CDR1 is SGHNT, CDR2 YYREEE (reference sequence). This CDR3 is 14 amino acids long. V lost 4 bases and J 8 bases, leaving 18 bases between the germline ends. CDR3 in amino acids: CASSGGPIENGYTF. The CDR3 DNA is TGTGCCAGCAGCGGAGGACCCATAGAAAACGGCTACACCTTC.

The J gene is TRBJ2-4, the V gene TRBV7-9; 12 bases are shared with TRBD1. CDR1 is SEHNR and CDR2 is FQNEAQ in the germline V gene (reference sequence). The CDR3 sequence is 19 residues long. V lost 3 bases to trimming and J lost 0 bases; unmatched junction nucleotides: 9. The CDR3 loop reads CASSFDGTGGPLAKNIQYF. As DNA, the CDR3 is TGTGCCAGCAGCTTTGATGGGACAGGGGGCCCTTTAGCCAAAAACATTCAGTACTTC.

This sequence joins TRBV7-2 and TRBJ1-2, with 8 bases lining up with TRBD1. CDR3 length: 17 amino acids. After removal of 4 bases from V and 8 bases from J, the junction contained 18 bases not matched to a gene. Per germline, CDR1 SGHTA and CDR2 FQGNSA. For the CDR3, the DNA is TGTGCCAGCAGCTCCCTTGGGTTTGGACAGGGAGGGCAGGGCTACACCTTC. Amino acids: CASSSLGFGQGGQGYTF.

This chain connects TRBV29-1 to TRBJ2-1; 11 bases line up with TRBD2. The CDR3 length is 14 residues. Per the germline V gene, CDR1 is SQVTM and CDR2 is ANQGSEA. CDR3 protein: CSPTSGRGNNEQFF. CDR3 coding DNA: TGCAGTCCAACTAGCGGGAGAGGAAACAATGAGCAGTTCTTC.

This clone has only one observation. This chain connects TRBV5-4 to TRBJ2-4, with a tentative D call TRBD1 (5 bases). The V end lost 0 bases, the J end lost 0 bases, and 10 bases lay between the germline ends. Germline loops: CDR1 SGHNT, CDR2 YYREEE (reference sequence). The CDR3 length is 16 residues. This chain's CDR3 is CASSLGGGVAKNIQYF. In nucleotides, the CDR3 is TGTGCCAGCAGCTTGGGGGGCGGAGTAGCCAAAAACATTCAGTACTTC. The complete variable domain, with remaining parts taken from reference TRBV5-4 and TRBJ2-4, reads ETGVTQSPTHLIKTRGQQVTLRCSSQSGHNTVSWYQQALGQGPQFIFQYYREEENGRGNFPPRFSGLQFPNYSSELNVNALELDDSALYLCASSLGGGVAKNIQYFGAGTRLSVL.

This chain links TRBV12-3 or TRBV12-4 with TRBJ1-6, with 7 bases that match TRBD1. There are 13 residues in the CDR3. The junction had 12 bases not matched to a gene; V was cut back by 5 bases and J by 17 bases. The CDR3 here is CASSRASGQPIHF. The CDR3 DNA follows: TGTGCCAGCAGTCGGGCCTCGGGACAGCCGATCCACTTT.

The chain links TRBV7-9 to TRBJ2-1, with TRBD1 matching 8 bases. Per germline, CDR1 SEHNR and CDR2 FQNEAQ (reference sequence). J was trimmed by 5 bases and V by 5 bases; bases with no gene match: 2. The CDR3 contains 13 residues. Here the CDR3 DNA reads TGTGCCAGCAGCCGGACAGGGAACAATGAGCAGTTCTTC. Protein sequence: CASSRTGNNEQFF.

This clone was seen a handful of times. This chain connects TRBV28 to TRBJ1-3; D is undetermined. Germline V gene data show CDR1 as MDHEN and CDR2 as SYDVKM. The CDR3 is made up of 13 amino acids. Trimming pared 5 bases from V and 0 bases from J, leaving 5 bases between. In nucleotides, the CDR3 is TGTGCCAGCAGTCGAGGCTCTGGAAACACCATATATTTT. Its translation: CASSRGSGNTIYF.

The gene calls are TRBV24-1 and TRBJ1-5, with D possibly being TRBD1 (5 bases). The CDR3 is 13 amino acids. Trimming removed 1 base from V and 6 bases from J, with 6 bases in between. Germline CDR1 and CDR2: KGHDR and SFDVKD. CDR3 nucleotides: TGTGCCACCAGTGATTTTACAGGTCAGCCCCAGCATTTT. Protein sequence: CATSDFTGQPQHF.

The chain joins TRBV9 to TRBJ1-1, with 7 positions matching TRBD1. Germline loops: CDR1 SGDLS, CDR2 YYNGEE. The CDR3 totals 14 residues. V dropped 4 bases and J dropped 0; count of bases not matched to a gene: 3. The CDR3 loop reads CASSSTGLNTEAFF. In DNA form, the CDR3 reads TGTGCCAGCAGCTCGACAGGGTTGAACACTGAAGCTTTCTTT.

The sample holds one count of this clone. This rearrangement joins TRBV6-6 to TRBJ1-5; the D gene is possibly TRBD1 (5 bases). V was shortened by 0 bases and J by 4 bases, with 13 bases between the two germline ends. This CDR3 is built from 16 residues. Germline-derived CDR1 and CDR2 are MNHNY and SVGAGI (reference sequence). The CDR3 protein is CASSYSGREGNQPQHF. The CDR3 region has the DNA TGTGCCAGCAGTTACTCGGGCAGGGAGGGGAATCAGCCCCAGCATTTT.

The rearrangement uses TRBV4-2 and TRBJ1-3; TRBD1 agrees at 7 bases. This CDR3 region has 16 residues. V lost 4 bases and J lost 3; bases outside the gene matches: 9. The germline V gene encodes CDR1 LGHNA and CDR2 YNFKEQ. The CDR3: CASSRDRDTGGNTIYF. CDR3 in DNA: TGTGCCAGCAGCCGAGACAGGGATACGGGTGGAAACACCATATATTTT.

This CDR3 reads CASSIIEITSPLHF. For the CDR3, the DNA is TGTGCCAGTAGTATCATAGAGATCACTTCACCCCTCCACTTT. The V call is TRBV19, the J call TRBJ1-6; D is unclear. The germline CDR1 and CDR2 sequences are LNHDA and SQIVND (reference sequence). Trimming removed 3 bases from V and 9 bases from J, with 12 bases in between. The CDR3 is made up of 14 amino acids.